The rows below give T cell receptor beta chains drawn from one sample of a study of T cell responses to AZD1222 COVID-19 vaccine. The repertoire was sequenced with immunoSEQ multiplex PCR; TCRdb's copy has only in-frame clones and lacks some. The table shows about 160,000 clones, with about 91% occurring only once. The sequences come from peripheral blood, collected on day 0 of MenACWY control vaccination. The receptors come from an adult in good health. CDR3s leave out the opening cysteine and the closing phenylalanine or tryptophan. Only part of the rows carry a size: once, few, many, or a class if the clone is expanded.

cdr3_aa: ASSQGGRQNGYT
j_call: TRBJ1-2
v_call: TRBV3-1/TRBV3-2
clone_size: -

cdr3_aa: ASSFNALGTEAF
j_call: TRBJ1-1
v_call: TRBV28
clone_size: once

cdr3_aa: ASSIRGAHTEAF
j_call: TRBJ1-1
v_call: TRBV19
clone_size: -

cdr3_aa: ASSRDRVYGYT
j_call: TRBJ1-2
v_call: TRBV12-3/TRBV12-4
clone_size: -

cdr3_aa: AWSGDISNQPQH
j_call: TRBJ1-5
v_call: TRBV30
clone_size: -

cdr3_aa: ASSQDDAFEDSASTDTQY
j_call: TRBJ2-3
v_call: TRBV3-1/TRBV3-2
clone_size: -

cdr3_aa: ATATRSSTETQY
j_call: TRBJ2-5
v_call: TRBV10-3
clone_size: -

cdr3_aa: ASSVGGTGLPYEQY
j_call: TRBJ2-7
v_call: TRBV9
clone_size: once

cdr3_aa: ASSLFPQRLYEQY
j_call: TRBJ2-7
v_call: TRBV28
clone_size: -

cdr3_aa: ATSRGTVSLAQH
j_call: TRBJ1-5
v_call: TRBV15
clone_size: -

cdr3_aa: ASHRGPTEAF
j_call: TRBJ1-1
v_call: TRBV6-6
clone_size: once

cdr3_aa: ASNSQTTGTYGYT
j_call: TRBJ1-2
v_call: TRBV7-9
clone_size: -

cdr3_aa: ASSVERDRKYNEQF
j_call: TRBJ2-1
v_call: TRBV6-4
clone_size: -

cdr3_aa: ASSTGTNYNEQF
j_call: TRBJ2-1
v_call: TRBV9
clone_size: -

cdr3_aa: ASSRTTGGSTDTQY
j_call: TRBJ2-3
v_call: TRBV28
clone_size: once

cdr3_aa: AWSRGGGDKPQH
j_call: TRBJ1-5
v_call: TRBV30
clone_size: once

cdr3_aa: ASSLIPPSGGLGRTYNEQF
j_call: TRBJ2-1
v_call: TRBV7-3
clone_size: -

cdr3_aa: ASSYSSSSGELF
j_call: TRBJ2-2
v_call: TRBV6-2/TRBV6-3
clone_size: few

cdr3_aa: ASSLGTGVDQPQH
j_call: TRBJ1-5
v_call: TRBV5-1
clone_size: -

cdr3_aa: ASSPGRIYGYT
j_call: TRBJ1-2
v_call: TRBV7-2
clone_size: -

cdr3_aa: ASSLVLGASTDTQY
j_call: TRBJ2-3
v_call: TRBV5-1
clone_size: -

cdr3_aa: SASSQGAGEQY
j_call: TRBJ2-7
v_call: TRBV20-1
clone_size: -

cdr3_aa: ASTLNTGRGNTEAF
j_call: TRBJ1-1
v_call: TRBV28
clone_size: -

cdr3_aa: ATRTPGDGEQY
j_call: TRBJ2-7
v_call: TRBV28
clone_size: -

cdr3_aa: ASSLWWGRDSPLH
j_call: TRBJ1-6
v_call: TRBV7-9
clone_size: -

cdr3_aa: ASSVGLAVGEGETQY
j_call: TRBJ2-5
v_call: TRBV11-3
clone_size: -

cdr3_aa: AWSVVRGGPDTQY
j_call: TRBJ2-3
v_call: TRBV30
clone_size: -

cdr3_aa: ASSLGYRETQY
j_call: TRBJ2-5
v_call: TRBV7-3
clone_size: -

cdr3_aa: ASSQPTGQPQH
j_call: TRBJ1-5
v_call: TRBV7-8
clone_size: -

cdr3_aa: ASSSPDKGPFSGNTIY
j_call: TRBJ1-3
v_call: TRBV7-9
clone_size: -

cdr3_aa: ASRPTANYGYT
j_call: TRBJ1-2
v_call: TRBV6-2/TRBV6-3
clone_size: -

cdr3_aa: ASSSPLRDSSYEQY
j_call: TRBJ2-7
v_call: TRBV27
clone_size: -

cdr3_aa: ASSRAERAYEQY
j_call: TRBJ2-7
v_call: TRBV7-9
clone_size: -

cdr3_aa: ASRGQNTEAF
j_call: TRBJ1-1
v_call: TRBV19
clone_size: -

cdr3_aa: ASSLERNTEAF
j_call: TRBJ1-1
v_call: TRBV11-2
clone_size: once

cdr3_aa: ATSGSPGTSYEQY
j_call: TRBJ2-7
v_call: TRBV24-1
clone_size: -

cdr3_aa: ASSQDVRGRAGTDTQY
j_call: TRBJ2-3
v_call: TRBV4-2
clone_size: -

cdr3_aa: ATLQAGATETQY
j_call: TRBJ2-5
v_call: TRBV5-6
clone_size: -

cdr3_aa: ASSQDPQGAVGDLQPQH
j_call: TRBJ1-5
v_call: TRBV4-1
clone_size: -

cdr3_aa: ASSFGVTGPYGYT
j_call: TRBJ1-2
v_call: TRBV13
clone_size: -

cdr3_aa: ASSPGGGPYNEQF
j_call: TRBJ2-1
v_call: TRBV7-9
clone_size: -

cdr3_aa: ALRPDRERGNEQF
j_call: TRBJ2-1
v_call: TRBV10-3
clone_size: -

cdr3_aa: ASSATSGSTYEQY
j_call: TRBJ2-7
v_call: TRBV18
clone_size: -

cdr3_aa: ASSGGLAGPSGELF
j_call: TRBJ2-2
v_call: TRBV9
clone_size: -

cdr3_aa: ASSLGGRADTQY
j_call: TRBJ2-3
v_call: TRBV7-8
clone_size: -

cdr3_aa: ASSRNTEAF
j_call: TRBJ1-1
v_call: TRBV6-5
clone_size: once

cdr3_aa: ASSQVRGFGEQF
j_call: TRBJ2-1
v_call: TRBV14
clone_size: -

cdr3_aa: ASSYLLGADGYT
j_call: TRBJ1-2
v_call: TRBV6-2/TRBV6-3
clone_size: -

cdr3_aa: ASSVVGWAEQF
j_call: TRBJ2-1
v_call: TRBV9
clone_size: -

cdr3_aa: ASSLDRVYEQY
j_call: TRBJ2-7
v_call: TRBV5-1
clone_size: -

cdr3_aa: ASSLSGVETQY
j_call: TRBJ2-5
v_call: TRBV12-3/TRBV12-4
clone_size: -

cdr3_aa: ASSWRRDQPQH
j_call: TRBJ1-5
v_call: TRBV12-3/TRBV12-4
clone_size: -

cdr3_aa: ASTYRGLETNEQF
j_call: TRBJ2-1
v_call: TRBV5-1
clone_size: -

cdr3_aa: ASSFHRGRGGYT
j_call: TRBJ1-2
v_call: TRBV7-9
clone_size: few

cdr3_aa: ASSAGYNQPQH
j_call: TRBJ1-5
v_call: TRBV2
clone_size: -